These 20 T cell receptor beta chains were sequenced from one sample in a study of T cells after posttransplantation cyclophosphamide. This table comes from immunoSEQ multiplex PCR, and its TCRdb copy is limited to in-frame clones, with some not included. The table lists over 10,000 clones, around 81% of them singletons, with 3.7% in the top ten. Methotrexate plus calcineurin inhibitor accompanied controls' myeloablative marrow transplants; sampling was 1 year later. The sequenced sample was PBMCs, obtained 367 days after allogeneic stem cell transplant with calcineurin inhibitor and methotrexate. The receptors were gathered from a male patient aged 25-45 years who received an allogeneic stem cell transplant from an unrelated donor, was CMV-positive, and had acute GVHD only. Some T cells may have originated in the graft donor.

The chain carries TRBV2 and TRBJ1-2; D gene unclear. Trimming took off 8 bases at V and 5 bases at J, with 15 bases between the two ends. The germline V gene has CDR1 SNHLY and CDR2 FYNNEI. CDR3 length: 13 residues. The CDR3 DNA reads TGTGCCAGCCGAACCGAGACGGGTTATGGCTACACCTTC. Its protein product is CASRTETGYGYTF.

V is TRBV19 and J is TRBJ1-5; a weak D match, TRBD1 (5 bases). Germline assignment: CDR1 LNHDA and CDR2 SQIVND (reference sequence). V was clipped by 5 bases and J by 4 bases, with 15 bases between them. This CDR3 comprises 15 residues. Here the CDR3 reads CASSLYDRGNQPQHF. The DNA for the CDR3 is TGTGCCAGTAGTCTCTATGACAGAGGTAATCAGCCCCAGCATTTT.

This clone has only one observation. The CDR3 sequence is CASSVAWSGNTIYF. The CDR3 coding sequence is TGTGCCAGCAGCGTAGCGTGGAGTGGAAACACCATATATTTT. The chain uses TRBV9 and TRBJ1-3; D remains ambiguous. The V and J ends lost 0 bases and 3 bases respectively, with 7 bases between them. CDR3 length equals 14 residues. The germline gives CDR1 SGDLS, CDR2 YYNGEE.

This clone has just a few counts. The chain links TRBV30 to TRBJ2-2, with TRBD2 matching 9 bases. Germline V gene sequence: CDR1 GTSNPN, CDR2 SVGIG (reference sequence). There are 20 residues in the CDR3. The junction had 25 bases not matched to a gene; V was cut back by 5 bases and J by 6 bases. Written as DNA, the CDR3 is TGTGCCTGGGTACCCAGGGCTAGCGGGACTCGGGCGGTTCGGGCCGGGGAGCTGTTTTTT. Its protein product is CAWVPRASGTRAVRAGELFF.

Only a few counts were recorded for this clone. CDR3 DNA: TGCGCCAGCAGCCAAGCGTATACTAGCGGGGATACAGATACGCAGTATTTT. Protein sequence: CASSQAYTSGDTDTQYF. The rearrangement uses TRBV4-3 and TRBJ2-3, with TRBD2 matching 10 bases. The V segment lost 1 base and the J segment 3 bases; nucleotides outside the gene matches: 7. From germline, CDR1 is LGHNA and CDR2 YSLEER. The CDR3 runs to 17 residues.

The rearrangement links TRBV2 to TRBJ1-2; maybe TRBD1 (6 bases). Looked up from germline, CDR1 is SNHLY and CDR2 is FYNNEI. V lost 6 bases to trimming and J lost 8 bases, with 16 bases between them. This CDR3 is built from 13 residues. CDR3 residues: CASRAQGARGYTF. The CDR3, as DNA: TGTGCCAGCAGAGCACAGGGCGCACGGGGCTACACCTTC.

For the CDR3, the DNA is TGCGCCAGCAGCCCGAGCCCCAGACAGGGGCCAGCCTACGAGCAGTACTTC. Protein sequence: CASSPSPRQGPAYEQYF. The chain combines TRBV4-1 with TRBJ2-7; TRBD1 aligns across 8 bases. V shed 4 bases and J 2 bases; nucleotides not matched to a gene: 13. This CDR3 has 17 residues. CDR1 and CDR2 from the germline V gene are MGHRA and YSYEKL.

The chain has TRBV28 and TRBJ2-7, with 7 bases identical to TRBD2. V dropped 4 bases and J dropped 4; count of bases not matched to a gene: 13. The length of the CDR3 is 16 residues. The germline V gene has CDR1 MDHEN and CDR2 SYDVKM. In DNA, the CDR3 is TGTGCCAGCAGTTCCTCGGGGGGTGACAGACGATACGAGCAGTACTTC. Translating gives CASSSSGGDRRYEQYF. Looking up the rest from reference TRBV28 and TRBJ2-7 gives the full variable domain: DVKVTQSSRYLVKRTGEKVFLECVQDMDHENMFWYRQDPGLGLRLIYFSYDVKMKEKGDIPEGYSVSREKKERFSLILESASTNQTSMYLCASSSSGGDRRYEQYFGPGTRLTVT.

Here the CDR3 reads CATSRDRRGVTGELFF. In nucleotides, the CDR3 is TGTGCCACCAGCAGAGATCGTCGCGGGGTCACCGGGGAGCTGTTTTTT. This sequence joins TRBV15 and TRBJ2-2, with TRBD2 as a possible D gene (6 bases). The CDR3 runs to 16 residues. V was cut by 0 bases and J by 4 bases, with 12 bases left in between. Germline CDR1 reads LNHNV; CDR2 reads YYDKDF (reference sequence).

This clone was picked up a small number of times. V usage is TRBV10-3 and J usage is TRBJ2-2; TRBD2 agrees at 8 bases. V dropped 7 bases and J dropped 1; count of bases not matched to a gene: 5. Germline-derived CDR1 and CDR2 are ENHRY and SYGVKD. The CDR3 spans 15 residues. The CDR3 reads CAITGTRENTGELFF. The CDR3 nucleotides read TGTGCCATCACCGGGACTAGGGAGAACACCGGGGAGCTGTTTTTT.

The chain has TRBV6-1 and TRBJ2-4, with 7 bases fitting TRBD1. CDR1 MNHNS and CDR2 SASEGT come from the germline V gene. The CDR3 contains 19 residues. The J segment lost 0 bases and the V segment lost 1 base, leaving 12 bases of the junction unmatched. Written as DNA, the CDR3 is TGTGCCAGCAGTGAAGATTTCGGGACAGCGTTACTAGCCAAAAACATTCAGTACTTC. This codes for CASSEDFGTALLAKNIQYF.

The chain uses TRBV7-2 and TRBJ2-7, with D maybe TRBD1 (6 bases). Germline CDR1 reads SGHTA; CDR2 reads FQGNSA. This CDR3 spans 12 amino acids. V shed 1 base and J shed 5 bases, with 6 bases lying between them. The CDR3 region is CASSLDRDEQYF. CDR3 in DNA: TGTGCCAGCAGCTTAGACAGGGACGAGCAGTACTTC.

The chain uses TRBV9 and TRBJ2-3, with 16 bases lining up with TRBD2. The germline V gene encodes CDR1 SGDLS and CDR2 YYNGEE. The CDR3 has 18 residues. J was trimmed by 3 bases and V by 4 bases; bases with no gene match: 8. This CDR3 is CASSPSGTSGRVTDTQYF. CDR3 DNA: TGTGCCAGCAGCCCTTCCGGGACTAGCGGGAGGGTGACAGATACGCAGTATTTT.

The rearrangement joins TRBV25-1 to TRBJ1-6, with a possible D match to TRBD1 (5 bases). Germline assignment: CDR1 MGHDK and CDR2 SYGVNS. CDR3 length: 15 amino acids. Trimming took off 6 bases at V and 8 bases at J, with 17 bases between the two ends. The CDR3 DNA reads as TGTGCCAGCAGGGAGGCAGGGAGGTTGGATTCACCCCTCCACTTT. This codes for CASREAGRLDSPLHF. The full variable domain, rest sourced from reference TRBV25-1 and TRBJ1-6, is EADIYQTPRYLVIGTGKKITLECSQTMGHDKMYWYQQDPGMELHLIHYSYGVNSTEKGDLSSESTVSRIRTEHFPLTLESARPSHTSQYLCASREAGRLDSPLHFGNGTRLTVT.

Only a few counts were recorded for this clone. V usage is TRBV27 and J usage is TRBJ1-1; D is ambiguous. Trimming took off 3 bases at V and 0 bases at J, with 8 bases between the two ends. The CDR3 covers 14 residues. Per germline, CDR1 MNHEY and CDR2 SMNVEV (reference sequence). The CDR3 region is CASSFFGVNTEAFF. The CDR3 region has the DNA TGTGCCAGCAGTTTCTTCGGGGTGAACACTGAAGCTTTCTTT.

This clone was counted a few times. The chain uses TRBV5-6 and TRBJ2-7; tentatively, D is TRBD1 (6 bases). CDR1 and CDR2 (germline): SGHDT, YYEEEE. This CDR3 contains 14 residues. Deletions cut 2 bases from V and 5 bases from J, with 14 bases between. CDR3 in amino acids: CASSFYTGYHEQYF. For the CDR3, the DNA is TGTGCCAGCAGCTTCTATACAGGGTACCACGAGCAGTACTTC.

J is TRBJ1-2 and V is TRBV7-9, with 7 bases aligning to TRBD1. The CDR3 consists of 14 residues. Per germline, CDR1 SEHNR and CDR2 FQNEAQ (reference sequence). After removal of 5 bases from V and 8 bases from J, the junction contained 11 bases not matched to a gene. The CDR3 spells CASSTQQGSTGYTF. Written as DNA, the CDR3 is TGTGCCAGCAGCACCCAACAGGGGTCAACGGGCTACACCTTC.

V and J are TRBV2 and TRBJ2-1, with TRBD1 as a possible D gene (6 bases). V was shortened by 6 bases and J by 8 bases, with 14 bases between the two germline ends. CDR3 size: 13 residues. Germline V gene lookup returns CDR1 SNHLY and CDR2 FYNNEI. The CDR3 DNA sequence: TGTGCCAGCAGAGAACAGGGATGGGATGAGCAGTTCTTC. Translating it yields CASREQGWDEQFF.

The V and J genes are TRBV27 and TRBJ1-5, with D perhaps TRBD1 (6 bases). There are 13 residues in the CDR3. Trimming removed 4 bases at V and 6 bases at J, with 10 bases between. The V gene's germline CDR1 is MNHEY and CDR2 SMNVEV (reference sequence). CDR3 nucleotides: TGTGCCAGCAGTTCCAGGGGTGGTCAGCCCCAGCATTTT. Amino acids: CASSSRGGQPQHF.

The chain links TRBV10-3 to TRBJ1-6; 10 bases are a match to TRBD1. CDR3 length equals 14 residues. Germline CDR1 is ENHRY and CDR2 is SYGVKD. The J segment lost 9 bases and the V segment lost 8 bases, leaving 7 bases of the junction unmatched. CDR3 nucleotides: TGTGCCATCGTGGAGGACAGGGGGACTTCACCCCTCCACTTT. Amino acids: CAIVEDRGTSPLHF.